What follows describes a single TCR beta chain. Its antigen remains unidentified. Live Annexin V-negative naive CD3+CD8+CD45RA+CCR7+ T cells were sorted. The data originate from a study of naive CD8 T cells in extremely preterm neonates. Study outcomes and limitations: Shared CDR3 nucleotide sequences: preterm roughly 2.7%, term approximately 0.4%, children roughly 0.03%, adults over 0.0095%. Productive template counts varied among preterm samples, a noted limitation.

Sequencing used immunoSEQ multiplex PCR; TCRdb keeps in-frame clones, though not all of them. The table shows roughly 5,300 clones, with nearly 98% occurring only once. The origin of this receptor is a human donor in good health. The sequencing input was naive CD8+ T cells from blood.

Here the CDR3 DNA reads TGTGCCAGCAGCCCGGTCAGCGGGGGCGCAGATACGCAGTATTTT. Translated, it gives CASSPVSGGADTQYF. The rearrangement uses TRBV28 and TRBJ2-3; 8 positions agree with TRBD2. The V segment lost 6 bases and the J segment 4 bases; nucleotides outside the gene matches: 9. The CDR3 contains 15 residues. Germline CDR1 MDHEN, CDR2 SYDVKM. The full variable domain, with the rest looked up from reference TRBV28 and TRBJ2-3, is DVKVTQSSRYLVKRTGEKVFLECVQDMDHENMFWYRQDPGLGLRLIYFSYDVKMKEKGDIPEGYSVSREKKERFSLILESASTNQTSMYLCASSPVSGGADTQYFGPGTRLTVL.